This T cell receptor (beta chain) was identified in a study of shared clonotypes between healthy human individuals. CD8 cells classed as naive were CD45RO-negative and positively selected for CCR7, excluding terminally differentiated effector memory CD45RA+ cells. The data were produced by immunoSEQ multiplex PCR, yet TCRdb's version contains in-frame clones alone and is incomplete. Of 2 million to 2.5 million clones listed, about 94% are singletons. The study, taken as a whole, reports: Generation probability values for non-shared clonotypes were lower than those for clonotypes shared by all four donors.

On this clone itself: Its cognate antigen is unknown.

V was trimmed by 1 base and J by 0 bases, leaving 12 bases between them. Germline V gives CDR1 SQVTM, CDR2 ANQGSEA. The CDR3 runs to 15 residues. The chain couples TRBV29-1 to TRBJ1-1; D may be TRBD1 (6 bases). Sequencing used naive CD8+ T cells sorted from blood. The clonotype originates from a man aged 18-30 years in good health. The CDR3 DNA sequence: TGCAGCGTTGAAGGGGCGGACAGAATGAACACTGAAGCTTTCTTT. This codes for CSVEGADRMNTEAFF.